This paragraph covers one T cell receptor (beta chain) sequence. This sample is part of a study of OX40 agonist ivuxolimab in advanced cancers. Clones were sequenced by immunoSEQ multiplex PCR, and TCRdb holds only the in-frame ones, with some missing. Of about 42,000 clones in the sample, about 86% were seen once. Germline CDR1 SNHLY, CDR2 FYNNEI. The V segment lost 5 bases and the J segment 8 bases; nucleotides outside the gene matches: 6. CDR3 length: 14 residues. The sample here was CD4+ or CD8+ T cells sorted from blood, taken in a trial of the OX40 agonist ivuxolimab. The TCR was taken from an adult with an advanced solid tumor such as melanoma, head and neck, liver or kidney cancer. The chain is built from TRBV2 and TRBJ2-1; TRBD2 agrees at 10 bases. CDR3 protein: CASSSGRGLYEQFF. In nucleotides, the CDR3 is TGTGCCAGCAGTAGCGGGAGGGGCCTTTATGAGCAGTTCTTC.